This T cell receptor beta chain was profiled in a study of T cell changes during pregnancy in multiple sclerosis. V lost 4 bases, J lost 3 bases, and 5 bases stayed unmatched. The germline CDR1 and CDR2 sequences are SGHRS and YFSETQ. The length of the CDR3 is 17 residues. This clone was picked up a small number of times. This table comes from immunoSEQ multiplex PCR, and its TCRdb copy is limited to in-frame clones, with some not included. The data contain 65,000 to 95,000 clones, 89% of them singletons. The sequenced sample was peripheral blood, obtained before pregnancy. The chain uses TRBV5-1 and TRBJ2-3, with 16 positions matching TRBD2. This TCR was sampled from a female donor with multiple sclerosis, enrolled in a pregnancy study. The CDR3 DNA reads TGCGCCAGCAGCCCGGGACTAGCGGGGGGGAGAACAGATACGCAGTATTTT. Its protein product is CASSPGLAGGRTDTQYF.